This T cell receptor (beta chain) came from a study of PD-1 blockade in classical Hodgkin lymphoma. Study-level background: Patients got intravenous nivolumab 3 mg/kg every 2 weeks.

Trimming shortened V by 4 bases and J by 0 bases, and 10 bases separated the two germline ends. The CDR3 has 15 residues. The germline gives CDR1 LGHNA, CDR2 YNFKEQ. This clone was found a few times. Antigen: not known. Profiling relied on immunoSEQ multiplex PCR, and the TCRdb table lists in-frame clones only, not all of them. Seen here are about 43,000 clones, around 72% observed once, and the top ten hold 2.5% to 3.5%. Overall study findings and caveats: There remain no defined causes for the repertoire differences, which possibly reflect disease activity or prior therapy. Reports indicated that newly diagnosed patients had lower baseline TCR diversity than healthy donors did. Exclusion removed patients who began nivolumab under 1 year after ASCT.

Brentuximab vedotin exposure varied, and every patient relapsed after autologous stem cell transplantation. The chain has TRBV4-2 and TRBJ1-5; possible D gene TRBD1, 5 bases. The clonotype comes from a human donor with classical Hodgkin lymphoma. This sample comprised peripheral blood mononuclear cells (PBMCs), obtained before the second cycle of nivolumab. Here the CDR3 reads CASSPAGPSNQPQHF. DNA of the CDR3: TGTGCCAGCAGCCCGGCGGGGCCTAGCAATCAGCCCCAGCATTTT.